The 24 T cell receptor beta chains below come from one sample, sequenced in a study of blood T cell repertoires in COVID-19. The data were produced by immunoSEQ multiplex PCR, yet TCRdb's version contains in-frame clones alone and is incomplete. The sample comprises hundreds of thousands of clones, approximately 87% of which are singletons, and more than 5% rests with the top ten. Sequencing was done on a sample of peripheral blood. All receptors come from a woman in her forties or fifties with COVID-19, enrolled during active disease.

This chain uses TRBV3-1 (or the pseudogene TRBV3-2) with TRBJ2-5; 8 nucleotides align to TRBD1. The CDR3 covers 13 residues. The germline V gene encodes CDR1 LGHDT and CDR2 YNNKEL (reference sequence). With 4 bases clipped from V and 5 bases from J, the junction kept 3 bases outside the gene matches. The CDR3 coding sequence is TGTGCCAGCAGCCGCCAGGGGGCTGAGACCCAGTACTTC. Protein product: CASSRQGAETQYF.

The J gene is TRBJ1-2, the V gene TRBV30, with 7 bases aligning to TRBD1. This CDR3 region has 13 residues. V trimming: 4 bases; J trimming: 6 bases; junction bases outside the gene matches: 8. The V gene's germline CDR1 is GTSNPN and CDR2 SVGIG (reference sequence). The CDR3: CAWIYRDSDGYTF. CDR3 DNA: TGTGCCTGGATCTACCGGGACAGTGATGGCTACACCTTC.

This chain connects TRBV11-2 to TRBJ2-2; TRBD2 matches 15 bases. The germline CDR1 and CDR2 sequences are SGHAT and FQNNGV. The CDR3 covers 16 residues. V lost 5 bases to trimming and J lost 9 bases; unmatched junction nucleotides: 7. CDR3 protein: CASSIPGLAGGRELFF. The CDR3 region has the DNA TGTGCCAGCAGCATCCCGGGACTAGCGGGAGGTCGGGAGCTGTTTTTT.

The CDR3 here is CASSSTSGSSYNEQFF. Here the CDR3 DNA reads TGTGCCAGCAGTTCGACTAGCGGTAGCTCCTACAATGAGCAGTTCTTC. This rearrangement joins TRBV6-5 to TRBJ2-1, with TRBD2 matching over 9 bases. Germline V gives CDR1 MNHEY, CDR2 SVGAGI. J lost 0 bases, V lost 4 bases, and 4 bases had no gene match. The CDR3 has 16 amino acids.

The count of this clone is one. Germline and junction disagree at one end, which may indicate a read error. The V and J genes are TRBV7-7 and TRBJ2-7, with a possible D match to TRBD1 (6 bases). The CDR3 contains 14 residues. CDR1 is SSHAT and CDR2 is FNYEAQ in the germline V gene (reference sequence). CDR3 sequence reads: CASSPGTGFYEQYF. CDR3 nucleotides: TGTGCTAGCAGCCCGGGAACAGGGTTCTACGAGCAGTACTTC. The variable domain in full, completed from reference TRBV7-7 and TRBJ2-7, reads GAGVSQSPRYKVTKRGQDVTLRCDPISSHATLYWYQQALGQGPEFLTYFNYEAQPDKSGLPSDRFSAERPEGSISTLTIQRTEQRDSAMYRCASSPGTGFYEQYFGPGTRLTVT.

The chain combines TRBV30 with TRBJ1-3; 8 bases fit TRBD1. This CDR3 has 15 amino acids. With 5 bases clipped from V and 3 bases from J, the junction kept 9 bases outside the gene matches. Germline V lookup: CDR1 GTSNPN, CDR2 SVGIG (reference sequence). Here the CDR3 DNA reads TGTGCCTGGGGGAGGACAGGGTCTTATGGAAACACCATATATTTT. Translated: CAWGRTGSYGNTIYF.

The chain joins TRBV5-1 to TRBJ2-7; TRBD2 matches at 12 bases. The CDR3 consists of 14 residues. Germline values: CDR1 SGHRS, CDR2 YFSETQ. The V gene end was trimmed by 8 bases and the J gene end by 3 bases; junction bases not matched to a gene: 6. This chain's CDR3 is CASTPTSGSYEQYF. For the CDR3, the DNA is TGCGCCAGTACACCGACTAGCGGGAGCTACGAGCAGTACTTC. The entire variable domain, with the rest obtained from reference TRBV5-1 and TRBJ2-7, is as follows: KAGVTQTPRYLIKTRGQQVTLSCSPISGHRSVSWYQQTPGQGLQFLFEYFSETQRNKGNFPGRFSGRQFSNSRSEMNVSTLELGDSALYLCASTPTSGSYEQYFGPGTRLTVT.

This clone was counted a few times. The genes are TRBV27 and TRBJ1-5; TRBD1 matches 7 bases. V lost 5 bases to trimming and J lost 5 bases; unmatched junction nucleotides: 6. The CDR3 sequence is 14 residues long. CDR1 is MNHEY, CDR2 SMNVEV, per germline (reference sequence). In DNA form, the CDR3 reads TGTGCCAGCAGTCTAGGGACAGACCATCAGCCCCAGCATTTT. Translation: CASSLGTDHQPQHF.

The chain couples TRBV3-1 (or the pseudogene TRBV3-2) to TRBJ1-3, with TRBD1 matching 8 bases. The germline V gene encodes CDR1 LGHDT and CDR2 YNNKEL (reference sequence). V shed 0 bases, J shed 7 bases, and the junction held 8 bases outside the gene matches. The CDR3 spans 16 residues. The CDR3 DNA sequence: TGTGCCAGCAGCCAAGACAGGACAGGGTTAAGCAACACCATATATTTT. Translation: CASSQDRTGLSNTIYF.

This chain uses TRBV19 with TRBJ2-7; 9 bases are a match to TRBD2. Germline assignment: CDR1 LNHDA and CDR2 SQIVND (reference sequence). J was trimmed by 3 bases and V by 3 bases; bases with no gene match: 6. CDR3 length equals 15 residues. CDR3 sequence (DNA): TGTGCCAGTAGTATTTCTAAACTAGCGGGCTACGAGCAGTACTTC. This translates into CASSISKLAGYEQYF.

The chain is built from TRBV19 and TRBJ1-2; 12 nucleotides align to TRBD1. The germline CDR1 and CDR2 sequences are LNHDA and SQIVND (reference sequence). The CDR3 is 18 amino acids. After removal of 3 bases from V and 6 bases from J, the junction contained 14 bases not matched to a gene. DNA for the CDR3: TGTGCCAGTAGTATTATCGGGACAGGGGGCGCTGGAAGGGATGGCTACACCTTC. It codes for CASSIIGTGGAGRDGYTF.

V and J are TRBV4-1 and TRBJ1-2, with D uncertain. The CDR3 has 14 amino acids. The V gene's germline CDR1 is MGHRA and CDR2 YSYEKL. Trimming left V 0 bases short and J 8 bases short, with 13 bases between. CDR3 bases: TGCGCCAGCAGCCAAGATACCCCTTACGAGGGCTACACCTTC. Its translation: CASSQDTPYEGYTF.

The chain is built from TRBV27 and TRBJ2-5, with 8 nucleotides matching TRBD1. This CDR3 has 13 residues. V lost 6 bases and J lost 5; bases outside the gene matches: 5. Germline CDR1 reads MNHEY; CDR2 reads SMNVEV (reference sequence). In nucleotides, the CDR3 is TGTGCCAGCAGACAGGGGGGCCGGGAGACCCAGTACTTC. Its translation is CASRQGGRETQYF.

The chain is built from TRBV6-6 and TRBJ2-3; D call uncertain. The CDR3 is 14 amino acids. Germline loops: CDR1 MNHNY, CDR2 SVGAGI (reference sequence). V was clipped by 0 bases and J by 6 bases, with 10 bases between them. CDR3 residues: CASSYSSTPDTQYF. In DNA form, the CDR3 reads TGTGCCAGCAGTTACTCGTCTACGCCGGATACGCAGTATTTT.

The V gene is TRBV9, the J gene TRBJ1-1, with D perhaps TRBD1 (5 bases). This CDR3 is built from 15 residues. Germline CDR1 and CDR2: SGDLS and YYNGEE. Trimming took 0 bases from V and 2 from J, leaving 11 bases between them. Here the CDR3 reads CASSVGRTRNTEAFF. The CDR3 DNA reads TGTGCCAGCAGCGTAGGCCGGACAAGAAACACTGAAGCTTTCTTT.

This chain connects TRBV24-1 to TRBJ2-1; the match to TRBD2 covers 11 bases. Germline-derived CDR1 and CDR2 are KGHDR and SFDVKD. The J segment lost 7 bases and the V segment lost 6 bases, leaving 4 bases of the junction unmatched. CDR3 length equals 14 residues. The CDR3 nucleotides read TGTGCCACCAGTAGGGGACTAGCGGAAAATGAGCAGTTCTTC. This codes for CATSRGLAENEQFF.

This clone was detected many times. The CDR3 coding sequence is TGTGCCAGCTCGCCTCCAGGATTACAATCCTACGAGCAGTACTTC. Residues: CASSPPGLQSYEQYF. The V gene is TRBV18, the J gene TRBJ2-7; D uncertain. This CDR3 spans 15 amino acids. The germline V gene encodes CDR1 KGHSH and CDR2 LQKENI. V was pared by 6 bases and J by 1 base, with 16 bases between.

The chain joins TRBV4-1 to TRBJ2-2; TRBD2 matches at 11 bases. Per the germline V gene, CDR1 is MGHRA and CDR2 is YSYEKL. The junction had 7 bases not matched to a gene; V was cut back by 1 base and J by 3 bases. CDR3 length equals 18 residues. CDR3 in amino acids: CASSQGALAGGDTGELFF. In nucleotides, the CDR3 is TGCGCCAGCAGCCAAGGCGCGCTAGCGGGAGGTGACACCGGGGAGCTGTTTTTT.

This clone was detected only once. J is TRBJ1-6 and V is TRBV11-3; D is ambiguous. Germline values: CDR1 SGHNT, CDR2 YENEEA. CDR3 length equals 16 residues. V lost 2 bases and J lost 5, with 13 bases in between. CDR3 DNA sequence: TGTGCCAGCAGCTTAATCCGGGGAGCCGATAATTCACCCCTCCACTTT. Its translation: CASSLIRGADNSPLHF. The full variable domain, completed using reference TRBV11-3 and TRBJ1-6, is EAGVVQSPRYKIIEKKQPVAFWCNPISGHNTLYWYLQNLGQGPELLIRYENEEAVDDSQLPKDRFSAERLKGVDSTLKIQPAELGDSAVYLCASSLIRGADNSPLHFGNGTRLTVT.

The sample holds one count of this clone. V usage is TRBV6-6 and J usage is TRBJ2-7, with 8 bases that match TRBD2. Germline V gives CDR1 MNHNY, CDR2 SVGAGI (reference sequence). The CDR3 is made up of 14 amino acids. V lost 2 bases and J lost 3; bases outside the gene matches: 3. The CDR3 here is CASSYGAGGYEQYF. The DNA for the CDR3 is TGTGCCAGCAGTTACGGGGCGGGAGGCTACGAGCAGTACTTC.

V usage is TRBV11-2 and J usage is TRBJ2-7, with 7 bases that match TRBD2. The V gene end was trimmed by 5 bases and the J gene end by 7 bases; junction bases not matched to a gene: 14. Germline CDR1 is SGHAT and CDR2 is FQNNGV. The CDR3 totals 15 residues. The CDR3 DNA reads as TGTGCCAGCAGCATGACTAGCCGGAGACTTCTTGAGCAGTACTTC. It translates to CASSMTSRRLLEQYF.

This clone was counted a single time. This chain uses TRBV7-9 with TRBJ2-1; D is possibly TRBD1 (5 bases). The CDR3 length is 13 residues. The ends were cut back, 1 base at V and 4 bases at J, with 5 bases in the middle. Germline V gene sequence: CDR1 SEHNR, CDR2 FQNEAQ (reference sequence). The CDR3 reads CASSLGQYNEQFF. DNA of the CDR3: TGTGCCAGCAGCTTAGGACAGTACAATGAGCAGTTCTTC.

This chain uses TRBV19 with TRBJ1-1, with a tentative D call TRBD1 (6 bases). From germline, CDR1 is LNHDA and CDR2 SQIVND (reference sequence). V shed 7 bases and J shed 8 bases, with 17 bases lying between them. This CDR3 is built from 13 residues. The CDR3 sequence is CASNNRGAAEAFF. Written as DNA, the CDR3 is TGTGCCAGTAACAATCGGGGGGCCGCCGAAGCTTTCTTT.

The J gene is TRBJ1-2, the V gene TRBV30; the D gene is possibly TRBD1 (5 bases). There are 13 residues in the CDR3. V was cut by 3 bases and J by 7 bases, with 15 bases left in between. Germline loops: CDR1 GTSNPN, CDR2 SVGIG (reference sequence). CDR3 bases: TGTGCCTGGAGCGTTCTCAGGGCAACTGGCTACACCTTC. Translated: CAWSVLRATGYTF.